This entry features one T cell receptor (beta chain) sequence. Its antigen is undetermined. This specimen belongs to a study of shared clonotypes between healthy human individuals. Study-level findings and limits: Exclusively blood specimens were collected; tissue repertoires likely differ.

HIV-negative, healthy adults without recent acute infections or vaccinations were the donors. The CDR3 loop spans 12 amino acids. The V end was cut by 4 bases, the J end by 4 bases, with 5 bases between. From germline, CDR1 is GTSNPN and CDR2 SVGIG (reference sequence). Sequencing was performed with immunoSEQ multiplex PCR; in TCRdb, only in-frame clones are kept and a portion is missing. The profile shows 490,000 or so clones, around three quarters of them singletons. This chain links TRBV30 with TRBJ2-6; D ambiguous. The TCR originated in a woman aged 35 to 49 in good health. Some clones in this sample may be carry-over from other donors' samples. The sequencing input was PBMCs. Here the CDR3 reads CAWKRGANVLTF. CDR3 DNA: TGTGCCTGGAAGAGGGGGGCCAACGTCCTGACTTTC.